These T cell receptor beta chains were read from a single sample in a study of blood T cell repertoires in COVID-19. The data were produced by immunoSEQ multiplex PCR, yet TCRdb's version contains in-frame clones alone and is incomplete. The sample includes approximately 240,000 clones, 75% to 95% of them seen just once. The sequencing input was PBMCs or T cells enriched from blood (not recorded which). The receptors were gathered from a woman aged 18-35 years who had recovered from COVID-19. The CDR3 runs from the conserved cysteine through the conserved F or W. Fields, in order: clone size, J gene, D gene, V gene, CDR3 protein, CDR3 DNA. D genes are given only for firm matches. Part of the rows lack a size; the others show once, few, many or a class for expanded clones.

size: NA
J: TRBJ2-3
D: TRBD2
V: TRBV6-1
CDR3: CASSETPPLAGGQDTQYF
DNA: TGTGCCAGCAGTGAAACCCCCCCCCTAGCGGGGGGACAAGATACGCAGTATTTT

size: NA
J: TRBJ2-7
D: NA
V: TRBV4-3
CDR3: CASSQTDSYEQYF
DNA: TGCGCCAGCAGCCAGACAGACTCCTACGAGCAGTACTTC

size: NA
J: TRBJ2-2
D: TRBD1
V: TRBV18
CDR3: CASSRGQGRTGELFF
DNA: TGTGCCAGCTCCCGGGGACAGGGAAGGACCGGGGAGCTGTTTTTT

size: few
J: TRBJ2-1
D: TRBD2
V: TRBV6-4
CDR3: CASSVGTSGNNEQFF
DNA: TGTGCCAGCAGTGTCGGGACTAGCGGAAACAATGAGCAGTTCTTC

size: NA
J: TRBJ1-1
D: NA
V: TRBV20-1
CDR3: CSASITLMNTEAFF
DNA: TGCAGTGCTAGTATTACTCTCATGAACACTGAAGCTTTCTTT

size: NA
J: TRBJ1-1
D: TRBD1
V: TRBV25-1
CDR3: CASRAGGEISEAFF
DNA: TGTGCCAGCCGTGCAGGGGGCGAGATCTCTGAAGCTTTCTTT

size: NA
J: TRBJ1-1
D: NA
V: TRBV5-1
CDR3: CASSFTVGNTEAFF
DNA: TGCGCCAGCAGCTTCACAGTCGGGAACACTGAAGCTTTCTTT

size: few
J: TRBJ2-1
D: TRBD2
V: TRBV7-9
CDR3: CASSSSGLANNEQFF
DNA: TGTGCCAGCAGCTCTTCCGGACTAGCTAACAATGAGCAGTTCTTC

size: NA
J: TRBJ1-1
D: TRBD1
V: TRBV28
CDR3: CASSLSGGGPMNTEAFF
DNA: TGTGCCAGCAGTTTATCAGGGGGCGGGCCGATGAACACTGAAGCTTTCTTT

size: NA
J: TRBJ2-7
D: NA
V: TRBV9
CDR3: CASSRNWGLEYEQYF
DNA: TGTGCCAGCAGTCGAAACTGGGGCCTAGAGTACGAGCAGTACTTC

size: once
J: TRBJ2-7
D: NA
V: TRBV27
CDR3: CASSKYSGYEQYF
DNA: TGTGCCAGCAGTAAATACTCAGGCTACGAGCAGTACTTC

size: NA
J: TRBJ2-2
D: TRBD1
V: TRBV10-3
CDR3: CAISEGQGVSGELFF
DNA: TGTGCCATCAGTGAAGGACAGGGGGTTTCCGGGGAGCTGTTTTTT

size: NA
J: TRBJ2-6
D: NA
V: TRBV21-1
CDR3: CARSMLWPGANVLTF
DNA: TGTGCCAGGTCGATGTTATGGCCGGGGGCCAACGTCCTGACTTTC

size: NA
J: TRBJ1-1
D: NA
V: TRBV2
CDR3: CASSEDSQGLGEAFF
DNA: TGTGCCAGCAGTGAGGACAGCCAGGGTTTGGGTGAAGCTTTCTTT

size: NA
J: TRBJ2-3
D: NA
V: TRBV10-3
CDR3: CAISELGLSDTQYF
DNA: TGTGCCATCAGTGAGTTGGGACTTTCAGATACGCAGTATTTT

size: NA
J: TRBJ2-1
D: NA
V: TRBV10-3
CDR3: CAISESIRRDEQFF
DNA: TGTGCCATCAGTGAGTCGATCAGGAGGGATGAGCAGTTCTTC

size: NA
J: TRBJ1-3
D: TRBD1
V: TRBV5-1
CDR3: CASSLDRGSGNTIYF
DNA: TGCGCCAGCAGCTTGGACAGGGGATCTGGAAACACCATATATTTT

size: NA
J: TRBJ1-1
D: NA
V: TRBV5-1
CDR3: CASSLAPGGVNSEAFF
DNA: TGCGCCAGCAGCTTGGCGCCCGGGGGGGTCAATTCTGAAGCTTTCTTT

size: NA
J: TRBJ1-2
D: TRBD1
V: TRBV9
CDR3: CASRAGTGFNYGYTF
DNA: TGTGCCAGCAGAGCCGGGACAGGTTTTAACTATGGCTACACCTTC

size: NA
J: TRBJ2-1
D: TRBD1
V: TRBV10-2
CDR3: CASSESNLLKLDRAHNEQFF
DNA: TGCGCCAGCAGTGAGTCGAACTTGTTGAAGCTGGACAGGGCCCACAATGAGCAGTTCTTC

size: NA
J: TRBJ2-2
D: NA
V: TRBV28
CDR3: CASRSPNTGELFF
DNA: TGTGCCAGCAGGTCCCCTAACACCGGGGAGCTGTTTTTT

size: NA
J: TRBJ2-2
D: TRBD1
V: TRBV28
CDR3: CASSLWGDRGHTGELFF
DNA: TGTGCCAGCAGTTTATGGGGGGACAGGGGGCACACCGGGGAGCTGTTTTTT

size: NA
J: TRBJ1-3
D: NA
V: TRBV5-1
CDR3: CASSFSGSGNTIYF
DNA: TGCGCCAGCAGCTTTTCGGGGTCTGGAAACACCATATATTTT

size: NA
J: TRBJ1-2
D: TRBD1
V: TRBV5-1
CDR3: CASSSGTAYGYTF
DNA: TGCGCCAGCAGCTCCGGGACAGCCTATGGCTACACCTTC

size: NA
J: TRBJ1-4
D: TRBD1
V: TRBV3-1/TRBV3-2
CDR3: CASSQRQGGEKLFF
DNA: TGTGCCAGCAGCCAAAGACAGGGCGGTGAAAAACTGTTTTTT

size: NA
J: TRBJ1-1
D: TRBD1
V: TRBV19
CDR3: CASSRIQGKNTEAFF
DNA: TGTGCCAGTAGTAGAATACAGGGGAAGAACACTGAAGCTTTCTTT

size: NA
J: TRBJ2-5
D: NA
V: TRBV7-7
CDR3: CASSLVTGETQYF
DNA: TGTGCTAGCAGCTTGGTCACAGGGGAGACCCAGTACTTC

size: NA
J: TRBJ1-2
D: TRBD1
V: TRBV3-1/TRBV3-2
CDR3: CASSQDRTGKGYTF
DNA: TGTGCCAGCAGCCAAGATCGGACAGGGAAAGGCTACACCTTC

size: NA
J: TRBJ2-7
D: TRBD1
V: TRBV28
CDR3: CASSFLGTGGTEQYF
DNA: TGTGCCAGCAGTTTTCTGGGGACAGGGGGGACCGAGCAGTACTTC

size: NA
J: TRBJ1-1
D: TRBD1
V: TRBV5-6
CDR3: CASSFSTGVDTEAFF
DNA: TGTGCCAGCAGCTTCTCGACAGGGGTTGACACTGAAGCTTTCTTT

size: NA
J: TRBJ1-5
D: TRBD1
V: TRBV12-3/TRBV12-4
CDR3: CASSNRGQPQHF
DNA: TGTGCCAGCAGTAACAGGGGCCAGCCCCAGCATTTT

size: NA
J: TRBJ2-7
D: NA
V: TRBV4-1
CDR3: CASSQGEILYEQYF
DNA: TGCGCCAGCAGCCAAGGTGAAATACTCTACGAGCAGTACTTC

size: NA
J: TRBJ2-2
D: NA
V: TRBV9
CDR3: CASSLRPGANTGELFF
DNA: TGTGCCAGCAGCCTCCGGCCCGGAGCGAACACCGGGGAGCTGTTTTTT

size: NA
J: TRBJ1-5
D: NA
V: TRBV29-1
CDR3: CSVAGEVNQPQHF
DNA: TGCAGCGTCGCCGGGGAGGTCAATCAGCCCCAGCATTTT

size: once
J: TRBJ2-3
D: TRBD2
V: TRBV7-2
CDR3: CASSLGLSGGGYTDTQYF
DNA: TGTGCCAGCAGCTTAGGGCTCAGCGGGGGGGGTTACACAGATACGCAGTATTTT

size: NA
J: TRBJ2-7
D: TRBD1
V: TRBV2
CDR3: CASSRQGYEQYF
DNA: TGTGCCAGCAGTAGACAGGGGTACGAGCAGTACTTC

size: NA
J: TRBJ1-3
D: NA
V: TRBV21-1
CDR3: CASSGKRGESGNTIYF
DNA: TGTGCCAGCAGCGGAAAGCGCGGGGAATCTGGAAACACCATATATTTT

size: NA
J: TRBJ2-5
D: TRBD2
V: TRBV4-2
CDR3: CASSQDSGGKYF
DNA: TGTGCCAGCAGCCAAGATAGCGGGGGGAAGTACTTC

size: NA
J: TRBJ1-2
D: NA
V: TRBV18
CDR3: CASSPRETSYGYTF
DNA: TGTGCCAGCTCACCACGGGAGACCAGCTATGGCTACACCTTC

size: NA
J: TRBJ2-7
D: NA
V: TRBV29-1
CDR3: CSVLQGGGPYEQYF
DNA: TGCAGCGTACTACAGGGAGGGGGTCCCTACGAGCAGTACTTC

size: NA
J: TRBJ2-7
D: TRBD1
V: TRBV3-1/TRBV3-2
CDR3: CASSSWDRVGEQYF
DNA: TGTGCCAGCAGCTCTTGGGACAGGGTGGGCGAGCAGTACTTC

size: NA
J: TRBJ1-3
D: NA
V: TRBV18
CDR3: CASSPSRGNTIYF
DNA: TGTGCCAGCTCCCCCTCTCGGGGAAACACCATATATTTT